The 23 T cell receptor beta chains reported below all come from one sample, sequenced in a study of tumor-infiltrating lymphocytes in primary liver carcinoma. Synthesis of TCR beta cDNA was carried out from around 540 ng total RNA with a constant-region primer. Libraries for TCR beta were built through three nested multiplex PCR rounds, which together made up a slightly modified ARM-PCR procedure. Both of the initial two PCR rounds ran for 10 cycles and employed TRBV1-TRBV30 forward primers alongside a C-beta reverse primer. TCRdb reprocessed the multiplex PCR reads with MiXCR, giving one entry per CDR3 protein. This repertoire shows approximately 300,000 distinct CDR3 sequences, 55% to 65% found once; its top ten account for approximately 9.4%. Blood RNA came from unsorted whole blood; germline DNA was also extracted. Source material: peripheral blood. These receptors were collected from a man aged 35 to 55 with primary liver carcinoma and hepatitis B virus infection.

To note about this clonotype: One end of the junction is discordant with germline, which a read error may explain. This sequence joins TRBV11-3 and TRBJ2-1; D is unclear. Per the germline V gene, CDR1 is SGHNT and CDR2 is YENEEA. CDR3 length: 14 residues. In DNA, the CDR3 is TGTGCCAGCAGCTTACCCTACCCATACAATGGGCAGTTCTTC. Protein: CASSLPYPYNGQFF.

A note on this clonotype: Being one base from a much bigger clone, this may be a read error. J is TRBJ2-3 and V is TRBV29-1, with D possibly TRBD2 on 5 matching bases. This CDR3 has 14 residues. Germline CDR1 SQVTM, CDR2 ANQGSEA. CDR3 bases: TGCAGCGTCAAATCTAGCCGGACCACAGATATGCAGTATTTT. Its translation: CSVKSSRTTDMQYF.

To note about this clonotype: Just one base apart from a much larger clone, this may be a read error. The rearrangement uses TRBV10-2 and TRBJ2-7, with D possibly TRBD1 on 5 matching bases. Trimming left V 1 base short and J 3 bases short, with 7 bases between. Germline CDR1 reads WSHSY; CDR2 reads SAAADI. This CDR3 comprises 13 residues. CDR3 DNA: TGCGCCAGCAGTGAGTTGACAGTCTACGAGCAGTACTTC. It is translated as CASSELTVYEQYF.

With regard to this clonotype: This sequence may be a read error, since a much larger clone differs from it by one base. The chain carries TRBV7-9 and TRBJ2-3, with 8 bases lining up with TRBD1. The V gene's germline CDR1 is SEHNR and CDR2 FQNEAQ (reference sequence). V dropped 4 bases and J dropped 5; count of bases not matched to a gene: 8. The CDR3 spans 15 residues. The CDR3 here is CASSSDRDGVDTQYF. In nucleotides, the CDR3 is TGTGCCAGCAGCTCGGACAGGGACGGGGTAGATACGCAGTATTTT. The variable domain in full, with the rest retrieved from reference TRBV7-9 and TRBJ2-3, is DTGVSQNPRHKITKRGQNVTFRCDPISEHNRLYWYRQTLGQGPEFLTYFQNEAQLEKSRLLSDRFSAERPKGSFSTLEIQRTEQGDSAMYLCASSSDRDGVDTQYFGPGTRLTVL.

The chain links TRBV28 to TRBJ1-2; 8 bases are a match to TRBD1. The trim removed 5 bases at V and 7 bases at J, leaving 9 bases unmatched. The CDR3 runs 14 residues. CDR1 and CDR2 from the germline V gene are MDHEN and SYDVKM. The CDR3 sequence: CASSVRQGKGGYTF. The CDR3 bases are TGTGCCAGCAGTGTGCGACAGGGGAAGGGTGGCTACACCTTC.

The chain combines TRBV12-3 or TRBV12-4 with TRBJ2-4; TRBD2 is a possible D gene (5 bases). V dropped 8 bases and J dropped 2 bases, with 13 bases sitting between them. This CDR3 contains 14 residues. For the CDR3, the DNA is TGTGCCAGCTGGCGAGGGATAACCAAAAACATTCAGTACTTC. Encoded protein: CASWRGITKNIQYF.

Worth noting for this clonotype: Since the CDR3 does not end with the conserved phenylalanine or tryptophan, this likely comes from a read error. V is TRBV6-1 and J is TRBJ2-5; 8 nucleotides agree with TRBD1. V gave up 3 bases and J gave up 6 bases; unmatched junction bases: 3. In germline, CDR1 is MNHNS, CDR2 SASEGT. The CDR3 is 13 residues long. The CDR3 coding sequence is TGTGCCAGCAGTGACAGGGGGCTAAAGACCCAGTACATC. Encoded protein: CASSDRGLKTQYI.

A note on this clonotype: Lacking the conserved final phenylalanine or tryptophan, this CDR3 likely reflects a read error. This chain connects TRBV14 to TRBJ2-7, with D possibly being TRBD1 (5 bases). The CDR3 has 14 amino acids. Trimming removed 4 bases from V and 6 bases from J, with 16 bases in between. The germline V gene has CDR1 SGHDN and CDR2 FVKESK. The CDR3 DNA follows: TGTGCCAGCAGCCCCCCCAGGGCGTCCGGCGAGCAGTACCTC. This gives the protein CASSPPRASGEQYL.

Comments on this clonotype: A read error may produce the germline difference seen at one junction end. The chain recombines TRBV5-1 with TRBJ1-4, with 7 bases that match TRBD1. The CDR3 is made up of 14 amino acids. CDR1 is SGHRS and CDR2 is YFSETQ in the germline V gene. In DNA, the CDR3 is TGCGCCTGCAGTCCCGGGACAGATAATGAAAAACTGTTTTTT. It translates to CACSPGTDNEKLFF. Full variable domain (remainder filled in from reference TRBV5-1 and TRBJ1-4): KAGVTQTPRYLIKTRGQQVTLSCSPISGHRSVSWYQQTPGQGLQFLFEYFSETQRNKGNFPGRFSGRQFSNSRSEMNVSTLELGDSALYLCACSPGTDNEKLFFGSGTQLSVL.

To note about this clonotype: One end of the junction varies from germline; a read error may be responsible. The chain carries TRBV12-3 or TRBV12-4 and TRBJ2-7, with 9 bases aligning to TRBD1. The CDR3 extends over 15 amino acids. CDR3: CACSLGQGTNYEQYF. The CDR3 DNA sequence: TGTGCCTGCAGTTTAGGACAGGGGACCAACTACGAGCAGTACTTC.

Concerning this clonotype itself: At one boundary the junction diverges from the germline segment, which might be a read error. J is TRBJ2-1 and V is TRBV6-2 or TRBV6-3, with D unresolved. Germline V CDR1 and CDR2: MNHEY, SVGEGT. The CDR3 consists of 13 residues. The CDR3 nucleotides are TGTGCCAGCTGTTACTCGTTATACAATGAGCAGTTCTTC. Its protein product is CASCYSLYNEQFF.

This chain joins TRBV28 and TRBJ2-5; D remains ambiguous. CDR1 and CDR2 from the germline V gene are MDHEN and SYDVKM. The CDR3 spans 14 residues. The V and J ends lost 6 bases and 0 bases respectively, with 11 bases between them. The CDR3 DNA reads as TGTGCCAGCAGCCCTGAGGCGTACCAAGAGACCCAGTACTTC. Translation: CASSPEAYQETQYF. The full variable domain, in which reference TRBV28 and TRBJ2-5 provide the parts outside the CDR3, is DVKVTQSSRYLVKRTGEKVFLECVQDMDHENMFWYRQDPGLGLRLIYFSYDVKMKEKGDIPEGYSVSREKKERFSLILESASTNQTSMYLCASSPEAYQETQYFGPGTRLLVL.

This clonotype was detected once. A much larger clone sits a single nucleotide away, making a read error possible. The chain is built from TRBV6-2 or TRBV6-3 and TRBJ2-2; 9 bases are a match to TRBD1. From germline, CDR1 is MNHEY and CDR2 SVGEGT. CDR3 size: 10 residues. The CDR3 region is CPSWGQGLFF. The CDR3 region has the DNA TGTCCCAGCTGGGGACAGGGGCTGTTTTTT.

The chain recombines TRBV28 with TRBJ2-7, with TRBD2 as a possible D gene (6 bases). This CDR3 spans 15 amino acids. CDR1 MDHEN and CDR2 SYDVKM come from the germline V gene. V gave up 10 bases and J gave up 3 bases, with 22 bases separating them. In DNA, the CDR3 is TGTGCCAACATCCCTGGGACTGGCTATTTCTACGAGCAGTACTTC. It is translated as CANIPGTGYFYEQYF.

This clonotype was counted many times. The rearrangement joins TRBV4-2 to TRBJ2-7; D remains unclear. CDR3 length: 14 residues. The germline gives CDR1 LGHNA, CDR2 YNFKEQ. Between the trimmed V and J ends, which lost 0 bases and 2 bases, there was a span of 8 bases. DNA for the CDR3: TGTGCCAGCAGCCAAGAGTCTAGAGCCTACGAGCAGTACTTC. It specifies CASSQESRAYEQYF.

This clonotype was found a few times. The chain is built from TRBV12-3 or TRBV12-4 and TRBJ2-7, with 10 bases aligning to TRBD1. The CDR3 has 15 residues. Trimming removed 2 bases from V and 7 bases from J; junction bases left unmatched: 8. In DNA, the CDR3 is TGTGCCAGCAGTTTACCGACAGGGGGCTTTCGTGAGCAGTACTTC. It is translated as CASSLPTGGFREQYF.

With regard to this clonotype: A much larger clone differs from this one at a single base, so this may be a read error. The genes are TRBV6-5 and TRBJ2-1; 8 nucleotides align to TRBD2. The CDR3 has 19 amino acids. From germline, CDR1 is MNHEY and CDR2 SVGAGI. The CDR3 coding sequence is TGTGCCAACAGTTACTCTCCGGGGGTCGAGCGGGAGTCGGGCAATGAGCAGTTCTTC. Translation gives CANSYSPGVERESGNEQFF.

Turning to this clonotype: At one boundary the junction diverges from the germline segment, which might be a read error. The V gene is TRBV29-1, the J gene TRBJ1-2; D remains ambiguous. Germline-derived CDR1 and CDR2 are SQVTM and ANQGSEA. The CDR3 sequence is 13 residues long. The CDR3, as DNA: TGCATCGTTGGAGGACCCCAGAACTATGGCTACACCTTC. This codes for CIVGGPQNYGYTF. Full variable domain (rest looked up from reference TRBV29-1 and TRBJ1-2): SAVISQKPSRDICQRGTSLTIQCQVDSQVTMMFWYRQQPGQSLTLIATANQGSEATYESGFVIDKFPISRPNLTFSTLTVSNMSPEDSSIYLCIVGGPQNYGYTFGSGTRLTVV.

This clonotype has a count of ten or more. The CDR3: CASSQAGPRTIQYF. The CDR3 bases are TGCGCCAGCAGCCAAGCGGGCCCCCGTACGATTCAGTACTTC. This rearrangement joins TRBV4-1 to TRBJ2-4; D unresolved. Germline V gives CDR1 MGHRA, CDR2 YSYEKL. This CDR3 region has 14 residues. Trimming removed 1 base from V and 10 bases from J, with 14 bases in between.

The CDR3 protein is CASCRDTYEQYF. In nucleotides, the CDR3 is TGTGCCAGCTGCCGGGACACCTACGAGCAGTACTTC. The chain employs TRBV7-8 and TRBJ2-7; possible D gene TRBD1, 6 bases. This CDR3 has 12 residues. Germline values: CDR1 SGHVS, CDR2 FQNEAQ. V lost 8 bases and J lost 2, with 10 bases in between.

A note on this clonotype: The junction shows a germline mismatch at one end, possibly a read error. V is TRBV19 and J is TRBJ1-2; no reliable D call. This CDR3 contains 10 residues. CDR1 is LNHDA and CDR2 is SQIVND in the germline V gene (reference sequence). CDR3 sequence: CAGRYYGYTF. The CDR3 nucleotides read TGTGCCGGGCGATACTATGGCTACACTTTC.

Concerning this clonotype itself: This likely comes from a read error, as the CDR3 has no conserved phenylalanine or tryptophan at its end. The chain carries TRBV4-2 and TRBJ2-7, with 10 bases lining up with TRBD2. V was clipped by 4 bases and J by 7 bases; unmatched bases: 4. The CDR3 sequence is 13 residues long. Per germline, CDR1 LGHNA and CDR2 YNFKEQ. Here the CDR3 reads CASSPGLAEEQYL. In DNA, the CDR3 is TGTGCCAGCAGCCCAGGACTAGCGGAAGAGCAGTACTTG.

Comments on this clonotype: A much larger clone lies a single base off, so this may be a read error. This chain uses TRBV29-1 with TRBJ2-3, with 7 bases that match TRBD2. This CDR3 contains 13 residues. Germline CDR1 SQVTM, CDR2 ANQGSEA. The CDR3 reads CNVGGDFTDTQYF. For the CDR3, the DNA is TGCAACGTTGGGGGGGACTTCACAGATACGCAGTATTTT.